This T cell receptor beta chain was captured by sequencing in a study of T-cell memory formation after mild COVID-19. Across the whole study: Largely donor-specific TCR clusters were found.

This CDR3 has 16 amino acids. Trimming removed 1 base at V and 6 bases at J, with 19 bases between. Germline V gene data show CDR1 as SGHNT and CDR2 as YYREEE (reference sequence). General study results and limits: Among clones contracting day 15 to 85, CD4/CD8 was balanced, whereas later expanders leaned CD4+. Among CD4+ contracting clones, most were CM and EM, and CD8+ ones EMRA.

Note on this clonotype: Its specificity is unknown.

Barcoded TCR alpha and TCR beta cDNA libraries with UMIs came from 5'RACE using constant-segment primers. One entry per CDR3 protein results from TCRdb running MiXCR on the 5' RACE reads. The sample has roughly 130,000 distinct CDR3 sequences, 16% seen once. The chain is built from TRBV5-4 and TRBJ1-1; D is unresolved. This TCR derives from an adult woman who had mild COVID-19 (a few samples of this study predate the infection). Cell type and time point are not known. The sample comprised PBMCs or a T cell subset sorted from them (not recorded which). The CDR3 reads CASSLMGVITWAEAFF. Here the CDR3 DNA reads TGTGCCAGCAGCTTGATGGGAGTGATAACCTGGGCTGAAGCTTTCTTT. The full variable domain, rest sourced from reference TRBV5-4 and TRBJ1-1, is ETGVTQSPTHLIKTRGQQVTLRCSSQSGHNTVSWYQQALGQGPQFIFQYYREEENGRGNFPPRFSGLQFPNYSSELNVNALELDDSALYLCASSLMGVITWAEAFFGQGTRLTVV.